This T cell receptor beta chain was sequenced in a study of T-cell memory formation after mild COVID-19. Study at large: The study found TCR clusters largely donor specific.

Concerning this clonotype itself: The antigen is not known.

Study results and caveats: Unconfirmed was the SARS-CoV-2 specificity of second-wave clones that peaked on day 37.

5'RACE primed from the constant segment yielded TCR alpha and TCR beta cDNA libraries bearing sample barcodes and UMIs. TCRdb redid the calling of the 5' RACE reads with MiXCR, one entry per CDR3 protein. The sample has just under 550,000 distinct CDR3 sequences, approximately 20% seen once. Germline CDR1 reads MRHNA; CDR2 reads SNTAGT. V was clipped by 0 bases and J by 1 base, with 6 bases between them. This CDR3 contains 15 residues. The sample taken for sequencing was PBMCs or a T cell subset sorted from them (not recorded which). The rearrangement links TRBV6-4 to TRBJ2-2, with D tentatively TRBD2 (6 bases). The TCR sequence derives from an adult woman who had mild COVID-19 (a few samples of this study predate the infection). Cell type and time point are not known. The CDR3 loop is CASSDSRENTGELFF. The DNA for the CDR3 is TGTGCCAGCAGTGACTCGCGGGAGAACACCGGGGAGCTGTTTTTT.